Shown below are 28 T cell receptor beta chains from a single sample sequenced in a study of Graves' ophthalmopathy and Graves' hyperthyroidism. Beta-chain TCR CDR3 regions were amplified from RNA transcripts. After a first-round RT-PCR with HTBI primers, a second-round multiplex PCR was run. TCRdb re-called the multiplex PCR reads through MiXCR, storing one row per CDR3 protein. The sample shows over a million distinct CDR3 sequences, about 35% of them seen only once. Sample: peripheral blood or thyroid tissue (not recorded which). These receptors originate from an adult man with Graves' hyperthyroidism.

The chain is built from TRBV7-6 and TRBJ2-5; D ambiguous. The V end was cut by 0 bases, the J end by 0 bases, with 5 bases between. CDR1 and CDR2 from the germline V gene are SGHVS and FNYEAQ. The CDR3 is 14 residues long. CDR3 nucleotides: TGTGCCAGCAGCTTAGCCATGGACCAAGAGACCCAGTACTTC. Its translation: CASSLAMDQETQYF.

This clonotype came up many times. The chain carries TRBV11-2 and TRBJ1-4, with TRBD1 matching over 7 bases. The CDR3 contains 15 residues. The germline gives CDR1 SGHAT, CDR2 FQNNGV. V lost 5 bases, J lost 2 bases, and 5 bases stayed unmatched. The CDR3 is CASSTSRGTNEKLFF. CDR3 DNA: TGTGCCAGCAGCACTAGCAGGGGGACTAATGAAAAACTGTTTTTT.

This chain connects TRBV5-1 to TRBJ2-5; a possible D gene is TRBD1 (5 bases). Trimming left V 1 base short and J 3 bases short, with 13 bases between. This CDR3 is built from 15 residues. From germline, CDR1 is SGHRS and CDR2 YFSETQ. The CDR3 region is CASSLRQTVKETQYF. In nucleotides, the CDR3 is TGCGCCAGCAGCTTGCGACAGACGGTAAAAGAGACCCAGTACTTC.

This clonotype was detected a few times. The chain combines TRBV7-2 with TRBJ1-6; D gene ambiguous. This CDR3 is built from 13 residues. The V gene's germline CDR1 is SGHTA and CDR2 FQGNSA. V lost 5 bases to trimming and J lost 9 bases, with 11 bases between them. CDR3 protein: CASSQMGGSPLHF. The CDR3, as DNA: TGTGCCAGCAGCCAAATGGGAGGTTCACCCCTCCACTTT.

As concerns this clonotype: This sequence may be a read error, since a much larger clone differs from it by one base. The V gene is TRBV20-1, the J gene TRBJ1-3; TRBD1 is a possible D gene (5 bases). Per the germline V gene, CDR1 is DFQATT and CDR2 is SNEGSKA (reference sequence). The CDR3 runs to 13 residues. V shed 6 bases and J shed 7 bases, with 16 bases lying between them. The DNA for the CDR3 is TGCAGTGCAAAAAAACCAGGGACGAACACCATATATTTT. Translation gives CSAKKPGTNTIYF.

The rearrangement links TRBV29-1 to TRBJ1-2; the D is unclear. The V gene's germline CDR1 is SQVTM and CDR2 ANQGSEA. There are 15 residues in the CDR3. V lost 1 base, J lost 0 bases, and 12 bases lay in between. The CDR3 is CSVEVATGTNYGYTF. CDR3 DNA: TGCAGCGTTGAAGTCGCGACTGGGACTAACTATGGCTACACCTTC.

Turning to this clonotype: This may stem from a read error, because a much larger clone lies one nucleotide away. The chain carries TRBV20-1 and TRBJ1-1, with 7 bases fitting TRBD1. CDR1 is DFQATT, CDR2 SNEGSKA, per germline (reference sequence). The length of the CDR3 is 15 residues. The V and J ends lost 6 bases and 1 base, in that order; junction bases with no gene match: 11. The CDR3 loop is CSANGDSIWNTEAFF. DNA for the CDR3: TGCAGTGCAAATGGGGACAGCATTTGGAACACTGAAGCTTTCTTT.

This clonotype has a count of ten or more. The chain combines TRBV15 with TRBJ2-7, with D possibly matching TRBD2 (5 bases). Germline assignment: CDR1 LNHNV and CDR2 YYDKDF (reference sequence). Trimming stripped 0 bases from V and 6 bases from J, with 15 bases between. The CDR3 contains 15 residues. CDR3 in amino acids: CATSRDSLPGFEQYF. The CDR3 DNA reads TGTGCCACCAGCAGAGATTCCCTACCGGGATTCGAGCAGTACTTC.

This clonotype has a handful of counts. Germline is not matched at one junction end, which may reflect a read error. The V call is TRBV7-7, the J call TRBJ2-3, with D tentatively TRBD1 or TRBD2 (5 bases each). This CDR3 comprises 15 residues. In germline, CDR1 is SSHAT, CDR2 FNYEAQ (reference sequence). The CDR3 protein is CASSFRGAPTDTQYF. Written as DNA, the CDR3 is TGTGCTAGCAGCTTTCGGGGCGCCCCCACAGATACGCAGTATTTT. The full variable domain, its missing parts supplied by reference TRBV7-7 and TRBJ2-3, is GAGVSQSPRYKVTKRGQDVTLRCDPISSHATLYWYQQALGQGPEFLTYFNYEAQPDKSGLPSDRFSAERPEGSISTLTIQRTEQRDSAMYRCASSFRGAPTDTQYFGPGTRLTVL.

This clonotype came up many times. The chain uses TRBV9 and TRBJ1-6; TRBD1 agrees at 7 bases. The CDR3 is 14 amino acids. With V trimmed by 3 bases and J by 10 bases, 7 bases remained unmatched. Germline V CDR1 and CDR2: SGDLS, YYNGEE. DNA of the CDR3: TGTGCCAGCAGCGACGGGACAGCGGGCTCACCCCTCCACTTT. This translates into CASSDGTAGSPLHF.

About this clonotype: A read error may account for a junction end that differs from germline. V usage is TRBV10-3 and J usage is TRBJ1-5; 8 bases fit TRBD1. The CDR3 spans 14 residues. Per germline, CDR1 ENHRY and CDR2 SYGVKD. In DNA form, the CDR3 reads TGTGCTATCAGGACAGGGTATAGCAATCAGCCCCAGCATTTT. It is translated as CAIRTGYSNQPQHF.

This clonotype was found a few times. The rearrangement uses TRBV6-5 and TRBJ2-5; TRBD1 is a possible D gene (6 bases). V lost 7 bases to trimming and J lost 5 bases, with 23 bases between them. The CDR3 has 16 residues. In germline, CDR1 is MNHEY, CDR2 SVGAGI. In nucleotides, the CDR3 is TGTGCCAGCAAATATCCCGGGACAAGGGCGAGGGAGACCCAGTACTTC. Its protein product is CASKYPGTRARETQYF.

CDR3 loop: CASSTTGLAGELFF. The CDR3, as DNA: TGCGCCAGCAGCACTACAGGGTTGGCCGGGGAGCTGTTTTTT. The chain joins TRBV5-1 to TRBJ2-2, with D maybe TRBD1 (6 bases). The V and J ends lost 4 bases and 6 bases respectively, with 13 bases between them. The CDR3 sequence is 14 residues long. CDR1 is SGHRS and CDR2 is YFSETQ in the germline V gene.

A word on this clonotype: The conserved final phenylalanine or tryptophan is absent from the CDR3, which likely points to a read error. The chain has TRBV10-3 and TRBJ1-1; D not certain. Germline values: CDR1 ENHRY, CDR2 SYGVKD. The CDR3 totals 13 residues. The V gene lost 5 bases and the J gene lost 6 bases, with 13 bases spanning the gap. CDR3 nucleotide sequence: TGTGCCATCAGTTTCCGAAGGGCAGCTGAAGCTTTCCTT. It yields the protein CAISFRRAAEAFL.

This clonotype was counted many times. V gene TRBV7-9 combines with J gene TRBJ2-5, with D perhaps TRBD2 (6 bases). The CDR3 is 15 residues long. V dropped 7 bases and J dropped 2 bases, with 17 bases sitting between them. Germline values: CDR1 SEHNR, CDR2 FQNEAQ (reference sequence). The CDR3 DNA reads TGTGCCAGCATCCGAGGGAGGCCTCGACAAGAGACCCAGTACTTC. This codes for CASIRGRPRQETQYF.

This clonotype was counted only a few times. V is TRBV29-1 and J is TRBJ2-5; D gene ambiguous. V lost 4 bases and J 4 bases, leaving 13 bases between the germline ends. Germline loops: CDR1 SQVTM, CDR2 ANQGSEA. This CDR3 contains 13 residues. DNA for the CDR3: TGCAGCGTTGTTGGGGTGGTGGGAGAGACCCAGTACTTC. Translation: CSVVGVVGETQYF.

In this sample, this clonotype turned up once. A junction boundary mismatches the germline segment, possibly from a read error. The chain carries TRBV10-2 and TRBJ1-5; TRBD1 agrees at 10 bases. Germline V CDR1 and CDR2: WSHSY, SAAADI. This CDR3 has 17 residues. As DNA, the CDR3 is TGTGCCAGCAGCGTTCGGCCCGGGACAGGGGGCAATCAGCCCCAGCATTTT. Translating it yields CASSVRPGTGGNQPQHF.

Comment on this clonotype: Possible read error: a much larger clone is one base away. The missing conserved phenylalanine or tryptophan at the end of this CDR3 makes a read error likely. The J gene is TRBJ2-7, the V gene TRBV7-9; no definite D call. V was pared by 1 base and J by 1 base, with 17 bases between. The germline gives CDR1 SEHNR, CDR2 FQNEAQ (reference sequence). The CDR3 loop spans 17 amino acids. The CDR3, as DNA: TGTGCCAGCAGCTTAGGGGGAATGGCGCGACGATCCTACGAGCAGTACCTC. This sequence encodes CASSLGGMARRSYEQYL.

Remarks on this clonotype: The conserved phenylalanine or tryptophan normally closing the CDR3 is absent here, so this likely arose from a read error. The DNA is left out, because the CDR3 cannot be placed on it with certainty; the CDR3 is given as TCRdb lists it. The chain recombines TRBV29-1 with TRBJ1-6. The CDR3 is 8 residues long, ends included. CDR1 is SQVTM and CDR2 is ANQGSEA in the germline V gene. The CDR3 spells CSVEDPSA.

This clonotype was counted only a few times. This clone may be a read error of a much larger clone one base away. V and J are TRBV20-1 and TRBJ2-7; D gene ambiguous. The germline V and J ends were trimmed by 8 bases and 3 bases, with 14 bases remaining between them. The CDR3 is made up of 12 amino acids. CDR1 is DFQATT, CDR2 SNEGSKA, per germline (reference sequence). The CDR3: CSPRRCGYEQYF. The CDR3 DNA reads TGCAGTCCCAGACGTTGTGGCTACGAGCAGTACTTC.

V gene TRBV29-1 combines with J gene TRBJ2-7; 7 bases are a match to TRBD2. V was clipped by 2 bases and J by 2 bases; unmatched bases: 3. Germline CDR1 SQVTM, CDR2 ANQGSEA. The CDR3 is 13 residues long. The CDR3 reads CSVEPGGPYEQYF. The CDR3 region has the DNA TGCAGCGTTGAACCGGGAGGCCCCTACGAGCAGTACTTC.

The chain carries TRBV7-1 and TRBJ2-5; TRBD2 matches at 8 bases. TRBV7-1 is treated as an ORF (open reading frame) with a function not yet certain. The CDR3 covers 18 residues. Trimming removed 3 bases from V and 5 bases from J; junction bases left unmatched: 17. This CDR3 reads CASSSWGRRPPGGETQYF. DNA of the CDR3: TGTGCCAGCAGCTCCTGGGGCCGCAGGCCGCCGGGGGGGGAGACCCAGTACTTC.

This clonotype has at least ten counts. V is TRBV29-1 and J is TRBJ2-7; 10 bases align to TRBD1. The CDR3 is 14 amino acids. In germline, CDR1 is SQVTM, CDR2 ANQGSEA. Losses at the gene ends were 7 bases for V and 6 bases for J; bases not matched to a gene: 12. DNA for the CDR3: TGCAGCGCCCTGCCCGGGACAGGGGTGGGCGAGCAGTACTTC. Its translation is CSALPGTGVGEQYF.

Concerning this clonotype itself: The junction departs from germline at one end; a sequencing error may be responsible. The V gene is TRBV7-8, the J gene TRBJ1-6; 7 bases are shared with TRBD1. CDR1 and CDR2 (germline): SGHVS, FQNEAQ. This CDR3 region has 17 residues. Here the CDR3 DNA reads TGTGCCCGCAGCTTAATCGGTCTCGGGACAGATAATTCACCCCTCCACTTT. As protein: CARSLIGLGTDNSPLHF.

The chain joins TRBV7-9 to TRBJ1-5; D remains ambiguous. Trimming took 4 bases from V and 11 from J, leaving 21 bases between them. In germline, CDR1 is SEHNR, CDR2 FQNEAQ (reference sequence). CDR3 length: 15 amino acids. The chain's CDR3 is CASSSSGQSRETQHF. Written as DNA, the CDR3 is TGTGCCAGCAGCTCTAGCGGGCAAAGCCGGGAGACCCAGCATTTT.

The gene calls are TRBV14 and TRBJ1-2, with D uncertain. V lost 5 bases and J 8 bases, leaving 21 bases between the germline ends. The CDR3 length is 15 residues. Germline assignment: CDR1 SGHDN and CDR2 FVKESK. In nucleotides, the CDR3 is TGTGCCAGCAGCAATCAGGTGTCAGTCCCCTCGGGCTACACCTTC. Translating it yields CASSNQVSVPSGYTF.

Regarding this clonotype: A read error is possible here, since a much larger clone lies one base away. The chain couples TRBV19 to TRBJ1-5; D is uncertain. V dropped 0 bases and J dropped 7 bases, with 7 bases sitting between them. CDR3 length equals 13 residues. The germline V gene encodes CDR1 LNHDA and CDR2 SQIVND (reference sequence). CDR3 in amino acids: CASSIDRSQPQHF. CDR3 DNA sequence: TGTGCCAGTAGTATAGACAGGTCCCAGCCCCAGCATTTT.

This rearrangement joins TRBV10-2 to TRBJ1-5, with TRBD1 matching over 8 bases. This CDR3 comprises 16 residues. In germline, CDR1 is WSHSY, CDR2 SAAADI. V lost 6 bases and J lost 2; bases outside the gene matches: 9. This CDR3 reads CASSTTGQGGNQPQHF. The CDR3 nucleotides read TGCGCCAGCAGCACTACAGGACAGGGCGGCAATCAGCCCCAGCATTTT.